Detailed here is one TCR beta chain. Antigen unknown. The sample originates from a study of shared clonotypes between healthy human individuals. J lost 4 bases, V lost 3 bases, and 5 bases had no gene match. The CDR3 is made up of 15 amino acids. Germline CDR1 reads SGHTA; CDR2 reads FQGNSA. The method was immunoSEQ multiplex PCR; TCRdb's version includes in-frame clones alone and lacks a portion of them. The sample yields about 320,000 clones, roughly 87% seen once. Study-wide points: Among the subsets, naive ones generally showed larger estimated richness than memory ones.

Sequencing was done on a sample of memory CD8+ T cells sorted from blood. Stated subset: CD45RO+ cells pooled with CCR7-negative TemRA cells. The chain couples TRBV7-2 to TRBJ1-2; 10 bases are a match to TRBD1. This sequence was found in a man younger than 30 in good health. CDR3 sequence (DNA): TGTGCCAGCAGCTTCGGACAGGGGGGCGCCTATGGCTACACCTTC. Its protein product is CASSFGQGGAYGYTF.